A selection of T cell receptor beta chains follows, all from one sample in a study of identical twins. In TCRdb, the 5' RACE reads were re-called with MiXCR into one record per CDR3 protein. The sample has about 890,000 distinct CDR3 sequences, 10% to 15% seen once; the top ten hold around 1.5%. These data also featured in a second study, about yellow fever vaccine responses in identical twins.

Sequenced sample: PBMCs. The receptors were sampled from a woman younger than 35 in good health. CDR3s include the opening cysteine and the closing phenylalanine or tryptophan. The D gene is left open where the match is weak. Clone size, where shown, is once, few, many, or a class for clones that have expanded.

.	TRBV20-1	few	TRBJ1-5	TGCAGCGCGACCCCGGGAGAGAGCAATCAGCCCCAGCATTTT	CSATPGESNQPQHF
.	TRBV28	many	TRBJ2-5	TGTGCCAGCTCAGGGAACCAAGAGACCCAGTACTTC	CASSGNQETQYF
.	TRBV11-2	many	TRBJ1-1	TGTGCCAGCAGCCCGGGGGGTACAGATCCGAACACTGAAGCTTTCTTT	CASSPGGTDPNTEAFF
.	TRBV27	.	TRBJ2-3	TGTGCCAGCAGTCCCAAACAGGGAACAGATACGCAGTATTTT	CASSPKQGTDTQYF
.	TRBV5-1	.	TRBJ1-1	TGCGCCAGCAGCTTCACCGGGATGAACACTGAAGCTTTCTTT	CASSFTGMNTEAFF
.	TRBV12-3/TRBV12-4	.	TRBJ2-1	TGTGCCAGCAGCCCGCCCCTTTGGAGCTCCTACAATGAGCAGTTCTTC	CASSPPLWSSYNEQFF
TRBD1	TRBV25-1	.	TRBJ1-2	TGTGCCAGCAGTCCACAGGGGATTGTCTATGGCTACACCTTC	CASSPQGIVYGYTF
.	TRBV20-1	.	TRBJ1-6	TGCAGTGCTGCAGGGTCTTGGGATTCACCCCTCCACTTT	CSAAGSWDSPLHF
TRBD1	TRBV10-3	few	TRBJ1-1	TGTGCCATCAGTGAGTTCTGGGGGAGACAGGGCGAGACCATGAACACTGAAGCTTTCTTT	CAISEFWGRQGETMNTEAFF
TRBD2	TRBV12-3/TRBV12-4	.	TRBJ2-5	TGTGCCAGCAGAAGCGGGGGGGCCCGGGAGACCCAGTACTTC	CASRSGGARETQYF
.	TRBV7-8	.	TRBJ2-2	TGTGCCAGCGACCGTGCGGGGACAGTAAACACCGGGGAGCTGTTTTTT	CASDRAGTVNTGELFF
TRBD1	TRBV11-3	.	TRBJ2-1	TGTGCCAGCAGCTCGGACAGGGGGCAATCCTACAATGAGCAGTTCTTC	CASSSDRGQSYNEQFF
.	TRBV5-1	few	TRBJ2-4	TGCGCCAGCAGCGATACCCGTGACAGAAAAAACATTCAGTACTTC	CASSDTRDRKNIQYF
.	TRBV4-1	few	TRBJ2-2	TGCGCCAGCAGCCAAGTGGGGCAGGGGACCGCCGGGGAGCTGTTTTTT	CASSQVGQGTAGELFF
.	TRBV25-1	.	TRBJ2-7	TGTGCCAGCAGTCCGTGGGACCACTACGAGCAGTACTTC	CASSPWDHYEQYF
.	TRBV11-2	.	TRBJ1-4	TGTGCCAGCAGACGCCCGGGGACCTGGAATGAAAAACTGTTTTTT	CASRRPGTWNEKLFF
TRBD1	TRBV7-2	.	TRBJ1-2	TGTGCCAGCAGCCATCGACAGGGAAGGAGCGGGGGCTACACCTTC	CASSHRQGRSGGYTF
.	TRBV5-3	many	TRBJ2-1	TGTGCCACTAAAAGACAGGACCAGTTTTTGGACAATGAGCAGTTCTTC	CATKRQDQFLDNEQFF
.	TRBV5-1	many	TRBJ2-2	TGCGCCAGCAGCTTGGCCGGAGAGACCACCGGGGAGCTGTTTTTT	CASSLAGETTGELFF
.	TRBV7-9	.	TRBJ2-3	TGTGCCAGTCTCTACAGGGATACAGATACGCAGTATTTT	CASLYRDTDTQYF
.	TRBV6-5	.	TRBJ2-4	TGTGCCAGCACTTCGGGACTTGCCAAAAACATTCAGTACTTC	CASTSGLAKNIQYF
TRBD1	TRBV6-1	many	TRBJ1-1	TGTGCCAGCAGCACAGGGGGCGTAGACACTGAAGCTTTCTTT	CASSTGGVDTEAFF